The 28 T cell receptor beta chains below come from one sample, sequenced in a study of Ad26.COV2.S vaccination and SARS-CoV-2 variants. Treatment noted: 15 to 20 received Ad26.COV2.S at low or high dose, single or two shots; 5 received placebo; per-sample allocation not given. Vaccine and placebo recipients were sampled on day 63 after the first injection. Clones were read by immunoSEQ multiplex PCR, and TCRdb kept only the in-frame ones, dropping some. The table records around 300,000 clones, about 90% of them present only once. This specimen consisted of peripheral blood, obtained in a trial of Ad26.COV2.S vaccine versus placebo. The receptors stem from a person between 18 and 65 years old who received the Ad26.COV2.S COVID-19 vaccine or a placebo.

The CDR3 loop reads CASSIGGLAQETQYF. CDR3 in DNA: TGTGCCAGTAGTATAGGGGGACTAGCTCAAGAGACCCAGTACTTC. The chain is built from TRBV19 and TRBJ2-5; 9 bases are shared with TRBD2. CDR1 LNHDA and CDR2 SQIVND come from the germline V gene (reference sequence). There are 15 residues in the CDR3. V lost 1 base, J lost 2 bases, and 2 bases stayed unmatched.

V is TRBV9 and J is TRBJ2-2; 13 bases fit TRBD2. J lost 1 base, V lost 4 bases, and 4 bases had no gene match. Looked up from germline, CDR1 is SGDLS and CDR2 is YYNGEE. The CDR3 is 17 residues long. The CDR3 here is CASSFGTSGENTGELFF. CDR3 in DNA: TGTGCCAGCAGCTTCGGGACTAGCGGGGAGAACACCGGGGAGCTGTTTTTT.

CDR3 sequence: CASSPNRADTEAFF. CDR3 nucleotides: TGTGCCAGCTCACCAAATAGAGCAGACACTGAAGCTTTCTTT. This chain connects TRBV18 to TRBJ1-1; no clear D. The CDR3 has 14 amino acids. The V gene's germline CDR1 is KGHSH and CDR2 LQKENI. V lost 2 bases to trimming and J lost 3 bases, with 10 bases between them.

The V gene is TRBV5-5, the J gene TRBJ2-7, with D possibly being TRBD2 (5 bases). This CDR3 comprises 14 residues. Trimming removed 2 bases at V and 1 base at J, with 10 bases between. CDR1 is SGHKS, CDR2 YYEKEE, per germline (reference sequence). The CDR3 bases are TGTGCCAGCAGCTTACGGACTGAGTCCTACGAGCAGTACGTC. It yields the protein CASSLRTESYEQYV.

The chain employs TRBV24-1 and TRBJ2-2; D ambiguous. CDR3 size: 12 residues. Germline loops: CDR1 KGHDR, CDR2 SFDVKD. The V end was cut by 2 bases, the J end by 6 bases, with 3 bases between. CDR3 coding DNA: TGTGCCACCAGTGATTACCCCGGGGAGCTGTTTTTT. Protein sequence: CATSDYPGELFF.

The V call is TRBV7-3, the J call TRBJ2-1; 15 bases are a match to TRBD2. CDR1 and CDR2 from the germline V gene are SGHTA and FQGTGA. V shed 5 bases and J 7 bases; nucleotides not matched to a gene: 9. The CDR3 covers 17 residues. The CDR3, as DNA: TGTGCCAGCAGCATCCGGACTAGCGGGAGGGCCGGGAATGAGCAGTTCTTC. This encodes CASSIRTSGRAGNEQFF. Full variable domain (missing parts from reference TRBV7-3 and TRBJ2-1): GAGVSQTPSNKVTEKGKYVELRCDPISGHTALYWYRQSLGQGPEFLIYFQGTGAADDSGLPNDRFFAVRPEGSVSTLKIQRTERGDSAVYLCASSIRTSGRAGNEQFFGPGTRLTVL.

The chain uses TRBV5-6 and TRBJ2-7; 8 nucleotides match TRBD2. This CDR3 has 14 amino acids. After removal of 3 bases from V and 2 bases from J, the junction contained 4 bases not matched to a gene. CDR1 and CDR2 (germline): SGHDT, YYEEEE. The CDR3 protein is CASSWTSCTYEQYV. In DNA form, the CDR3 reads TGTGCCAGCAGCTGGACTAGCTGTACCTACGAGCAGTACGTC.

CDR3 DNA: TGTGCCAGCAGGGGGCAGTCAAACTCGTATACCGGGGAGCTGTTTTTT. It yields the protein CASRGQSNSYTGELFF. The chain links TRBV25-1 to TRBJ2-2; a weak D match, TRBD1 (5 bases). Germline assignment: CDR1 MGHDK and CDR2 SYGVNS. The CDR3 is made up of 16 amino acids. Trimming left V 6 bases short and J 5 bases short, with 19 bases between. Filled out from reference TRBV25-1 and TRBJ2-2, the complete variable domain reads EADIYQTPRYLVIGTGKKITLECSQTMGHDKMYWYQQDPGMELHLIHYSYGVNSTEKGDLSSESTVSRIRTEHFPLTLESARPSHTSQYLCASRGQSNSYTGELFFGEGSRLTVL.

The V gene is TRBV15, the J gene TRBJ1-2; D not certain. Trimming pared 4 bases from V and 6 bases from J, leaving 15 bases between. The CDR3 covers 14 residues. CDR1 and CDR2 (germline): LNHNV, YYDKDF (reference sequence). CDR3 bases: TGTGCCACCAGCAAAGGACTGGGAGTGGATGGCTACACCTTC. Its protein is CATSKGLGVDGYTF.

The CDR3 sequence is CASSQDTLRDTEAFF. CDR3 sequence (DNA): TGCGCCAGCAGCCAAGATACTCTCAGGGACACTGAAGCTTTCTTT. The chain is built from TRBV4-3 and TRBJ1-1, with a tentative D call TRBD1 (5 bases). V lost 0 bases and J lost 3, with 11 bases in between. This CDR3 has 15 residues. Per the germline V gene, CDR1 is LGHNA and CDR2 is YSLEER.

CDR3 nucleotides: TGTGCCAGCACCTATGGCGTCAGCACAGATACGCAGTATTTT. Amino acids: CASTYGVSTDTQYF. The J gene is TRBJ2-3, the V gene TRBV7-2; D gene ambiguous. V was clipped by 7 bases and J by 0 bases, with 11 bases between them. The CDR3 loop spans 14 amino acids. Per the germline V gene, CDR1 is SGHTA and CDR2 is FQGNSA.

V is TRBV27 and J is TRBJ1-1, with unresolved D. The CDR3 runs 14 residues. CDR1 and CDR2 from the germline V gene are MNHEY and SMNVEV (reference sequence). The V end lost 5 bases, the J end lost 3 bases, and 13 bases lay between the germline ends. The CDR3 DNA is TGTGCCAGCAGTCCCATTCCACGCTACACTGAAGCTTTCTTT. It is translated as CASSPIPRYTEAFF.

This clone was counted once. V is TRBV30 and J is TRBJ2-3; no reliable D call. CDR1 GTSNPN and CDR2 SVGIG come from the germline V gene (reference sequence). The V end lost 2 bases, the J end lost 1 base, and 10 bases lay between the germline ends. The CDR3 loop spans 14 amino acids. DNA for the CDR3: TGTGCCTGGAGTAGAGCTTTGGGCACAGATACGCAGTATTTT. It encodes CAWSRALGTDTQYF. Looking up the rest from reference TRBV30 and TRBJ2-3 gives the full variable domain: SQTIHQWPATLVQPVGSPLSLECTVEGTSNPNLYWYRQAAGRGLQLLFYSVGIGQISSEVPQNLSASRPQDRQFILSSKKLLLSDSGFYLCAWSRALGTDTQYFGPGTRLTVL.

This clone was seen once. This chain uses TRBV6-5 with TRBJ1-4; 8 nucleotides line up with TRBD1. Per the germline V gene, CDR1 is MNHEY and CDR2 is SVGAGI. The CDR3 runs 15 residues. V gave up 4 bases and J gave up 4 bases; unmatched junction bases: 5. This chain's CDR3 is CASSLRTGNNEKLFF. Written as DNA, the CDR3 is TGTGCCAGCAGTTTGAGGACAGGGAATAATGAAAAACTGTTTTTT.

The chain couples TRBV4-3 to TRBJ2-1, with TRBD2 matching 10 bases. The CDR3 covers 17 residues. Germline V gives CDR1 LGHNA, CDR2 YSLEER. With V trimmed by 0 bases and J by 8 bases, 10 bases remained unmatched. The CDR3: CASSQDQRAGGRYEQFF. CDR3 sequence (DNA): TGCGCCAGCAGCCAAGATCAGCGAGCGGGGGGGAGGTATGAGCAGTTCTTC.

The chain uses TRBV5-8 and TRBJ2-2; tentative D call: TRBD1 (6 bases). The CDR3 is 14 amino acids. Germline assignment: CDR1 SGHTS and CDR2 YDEGEE. The ends were cut back, 5 bases at V and 1 base at J, with 9 bases in the middle. The chain's CDR3 is CASSSTGNTGELFF. CDR3 in DNA: TGTGCCAGCAGTTCGACAGGGAACACCGGGGAGCTGTTTTTT.

The chain links TRBV5-6 to TRBJ1-1; D gene ambiguous. CDR1 is SGHDT, CDR2 YYEEEE, per germline. Trimming pared 2 bases from V and 1 base from J, leaving 12 bases between. This CDR3 is built from 15 residues. DNA for the CDR3: TGTGCCAGCAGCTTTTACCAAACTTCGAACACTGAAGCTTTCTTT. It translates to CASSFYQTSNTEAFF.

The chain employs TRBV7-2 and TRBJ2-7, with TRBD2 identical over 8 bases. The CDR3 is 15 residues long. Germline-derived CDR1 and CDR2 are SGHTA and FQGNSA. V lost 2 bases, J lost 1 base, and 4 bases stayed unmatched. CDR3 nucleotides: TGTGCCAGCAGCTTATTGACTAGCGATTCCTACGAGCAGTACTTC. This translates into CASSLLTSDSYEQYF.

This chain uses TRBV29-1 with TRBJ2-1; 7 nucleotides line up with TRBD2. Germline loops: CDR1 SQVTM, CDR2 ANQGSEA. Losses at the gene ends were 7 bases for V and 1 base for J; bases not matched to a gene: 4. This CDR3 comprises 13 residues. The CDR3 is CSGREWSYNEQFF. The DNA of the CDR3 is TGCAGCGGGCGGGAGTGGTCCTACAATGAGCAGTTCTTC.

This clone has just a few counts. The chain recombines TRBV29-1 with TRBJ1-1, with 9 bases that match TRBD1. Germline CDR1 and CDR2: SQVTM and ANQGSEA. J was trimmed by 4 bases and V by 1 base; bases with no gene match: 4. There are 14 residues in the CDR3. The DNA of the CDR3 is TGCAGCGTTGAAGGCGACAGGGGGACCACTGAAGCTTTCTTT. Its protein product is CSVEGDRGTTEAFF.

This clone was seen more than once but under ten times. The chain couples TRBV6-5 to TRBJ2-5; possible D gene TRBD2, 7 bases. Between the trimmed V and J ends, which lost 10 bases and 4 bases, there was a span of 13 bases. Germline V gives CDR1 MNHEY, CDR2 SVGAGI. The CDR3 sequence is 12 residues long. CDR3 DNA: TGTGCCACTAGGGGGGGAAGAGAGACCCAGTACTTC. This encodes CATRGGRETQYF.

The rearrangement joins TRBV7-2 to TRBJ2-2; possibly TRBD2 for D (6 bases). Germline CDR1 reads SGHTA; CDR2 reads FQGNSA. V was trimmed by 4 bases and J by 6 bases, leaving 9 bases between them. The CDR3 loop spans 13 amino acids. CDR3 sequence: CASSWREAGELFF. DNA for the CDR3: TGTGCCAGCAGCTGGCGGGAAGCCGGGGAGCTGTTTTTT.

The chain is built from TRBV19 and TRBJ1-4, with TRBD1 identical over 9 bases. The V gene end was trimmed by 5 bases and the J gene end by 6 bases; junction bases not matched to a gene: 4. This CDR3 is 14 amino acids long. CDR1 and CDR2 (germline): LNHDA, SQIVND (reference sequence). The CDR3 reads CASSLDRGHEKLFF. CDR3 coding DNA: TGTGCCAGTAGTCTGGACAGGGGCCATGAAAAACTGTTTTTT.

J is TRBJ1-1 and V is TRBV6-5; 7 bases map to TRBD1. The germline gives CDR1 MNHEY, CDR2 SVGAGI. The CDR3 extends over 13 amino acids. The V segment lost 8 bases and the J segment 1 base; nucleotides outside the gene matches: 4. The CDR3 reads CASGGQSNTEAFF. For the CDR3, the DNA is TGTGCCAGCGGGGGACAGTCGAACACTGAAGCTTTCTTT.

V and J are TRBV14 and TRBJ2-3; 9 bases match TRBD2. V lost 3 bases, J lost 1 base, and 5 bases stayed unmatched. Germline CDR1 is SGHDN and CDR2 is FVKESK. The CDR3 is 16 residues long. Here the CDR3 reads CASSQRAGGGTDTQYF. Here the CDR3 DNA reads TGTGCCAGCAGCCAGCGAGCGGGGGGTGGCACAGATACGCAGTATTTT.

Here the CDR3 reads CASSTGTTNTEAFF. The CDR3 DNA sequence: TGTGCCAGTAGTACAGGGACCACGAACACTGAAGCTTTCTTT. The V and J genes are TRBV19 and TRBJ1-1; D is possibly TRBD1 (5 bases). The CDR3 runs to 14 residues. V was cut by 4 bases and J by 1 base, with 10 bases left in between. CDR1 is LNHDA and CDR2 is SQIVND in the germline V gene (reference sequence).

Of note for this clone: The same CDR3 also results from other DNA sequences found in this sample. V is TRBV6-5 and J is TRBJ1-2, with a tentative D call TRBD1 (5 bases). In germline, CDR1 is MNHEY, CDR2 SVGAGI. The CDR3 extends over 15 amino acids. V was clipped by 0 bases and J by 2 bases, with 10 bases between them. This chain's CDR3 is CASSYSGTGNYGYTF. The CDR3 bases are TGTGCCAGCAGTTACTCGGGGACTGGGAACTATGGCTACACCTTC.

The chain employs TRBV19 and TRBJ1-5; D might be TRBD1 (6 bases). This CDR3 spans 14 amino acids. Germline-derived CDR1 and CDR2 are LNHDA and SQIVND (reference sequence). V was clipped by 7 bases and J by 1 base, with 11 bases between them. CDR3 sequence (DNA): TGTGCCAGTACGGCAGGGGAGAGCAATCAGCCCCAGCATTTT. Protein product: CASTAGESNQPQHF.